This entry is about one T cell receptor (beta chain). One end of the junction is discordant with germline, which a read error may explain. This sample was included in a study of blood T cells in healthy people across ages. The CDR3 runs to 12 residues. Germline V gene sequence: CDR1 PRHDT, CDR2 FYEKMQ (reference sequence). Primed by a sample-barcoded 5' primer and a J-beta primer mix, a second PCR proceeded for about 6 to 12 cycles. TCRdb processed the 5' RACE reads anew with MiXCR; each CDR3 protein has one entry. The data show about 1.4 million distinct CDR3 sequences, with 59% seen just once and 6.5% to 8.5% held by the top ten.

Sequencing was done on a sample of blood. This TCR was sampled from a man in his late teens or twenties in good health. The rearrangement uses TRBV13 and TRBJ2-7; no reliable D call. CDR3 nucleotides: TGTGGCAGCAGCTTAGTCGGGTACGAGCAGTACTTC. Translated: CGSSLVGYEQYF.